Listed below are T cell receptor beta chains from one sample, sequenced in a study of CD8 T cells in Susac syndrome. TCRdb processed the immunoSEQ multiplex PCR reads anew with MiXCR; each CDR3 protein has one entry. The sample lists some 300,000 distinct CDR3 sequences; almost 85% were seen once. Sequencing was performed on CD8+ T cells from PBMCs. Receptors were obtained from a human donor with multiple sclerosis. CDR3s leave out the opening cysteine and the closing phenylalanine or tryptophan. Clone size is given for some rows only: seen once, a few or many times, or a class if the clone is expanded.

TRBV30	TRBJ1-1	NA	AWRDTPWGRTATTEAF
TRBV19	TRBJ1-5	NA	ASSCSNQPQH
TRBV15	TRBJ2-7	NA	ATSRDLMGTSGWYEQY
TRBV6-2/TRBV6-3	TRBJ2-5	NA	ATWSFGETQY
TRBV9	TRBJ2-3	NA	ASSFSGKMDTQY
TRBV7-6	TRBJ2-4	NA	ASSLALAIGTSGRWGPKNIQY
TRBV7-9	TRBJ2-7	NA	ASSLGALVVGQEQY
TRBV5-6	TRBJ1-1	NA	ASSLDSGWGTEAF
TRBV27	TRBJ2-3	NA	ASGHPDTQY
TRBV29-1	TRBJ2-7	once	SVERAGVTYEQY
TRBV6-6	NA	NA	ASSYSGQLTDTQH